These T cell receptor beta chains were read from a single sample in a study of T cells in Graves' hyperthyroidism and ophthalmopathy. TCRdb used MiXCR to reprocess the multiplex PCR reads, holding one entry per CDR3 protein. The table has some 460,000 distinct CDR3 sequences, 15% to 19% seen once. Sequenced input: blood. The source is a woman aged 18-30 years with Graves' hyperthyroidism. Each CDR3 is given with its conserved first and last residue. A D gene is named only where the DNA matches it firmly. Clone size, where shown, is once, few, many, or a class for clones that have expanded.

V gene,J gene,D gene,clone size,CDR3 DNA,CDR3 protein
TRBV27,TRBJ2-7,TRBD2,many,TGTGCCAGCAGTTTTCCGGGAGGGCCCTACGAGCAGTACTTC,CASSFPGGPYEQYF
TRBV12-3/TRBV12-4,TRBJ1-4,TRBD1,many,TGTGCCAGCAGTTGGGACAGGGGAGTCGAAAAACTGTTTTTT,CASSWDRGVEKLFF
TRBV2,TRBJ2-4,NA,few,TGTGCCAGCAGTGACTTTGGTGGGTCCAAAAACATTCAGTACTTC,CASSDFGGSKNIQYF
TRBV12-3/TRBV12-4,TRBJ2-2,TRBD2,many,TGTGCCAGCAGTTTCGGGGGAGGGACCGGGGAGCTGTTTTTT,CASSFGGGTGELFF
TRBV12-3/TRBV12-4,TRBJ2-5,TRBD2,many,TGTGCCAGCACCTTACAAGCGGGGGGGGAGACCCAGTACTTC,CASTLQAGGETQYF
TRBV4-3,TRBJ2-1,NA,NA,TGCGCCAGCAGCCAAGAAACAGGGATACGCAATGAGCAGTTCTTC,CASSQETGIRNEQFF
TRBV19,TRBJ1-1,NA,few,TGTGCCAGTAATCGGAATGGTTTTAGGGGATACACTGAAGCTTTCTTT,CASNRNGFRGYTEAFF
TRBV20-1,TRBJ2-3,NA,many,TGCAGTGCTCTGATCGACAGGAGCACAGATACGCAGTATTTT,CSALIDRSTDTQYF
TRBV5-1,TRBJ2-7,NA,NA,TGCACCAGCAGCTTGGGACAAGTAAACGAGCAGTACTTC,CTSSLGQVNEQYF
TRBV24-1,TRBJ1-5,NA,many,TGTGCCACCAGTGATGATGCCCCCGGGGCCAATCAGCCCCAGCATTTT,CATSDDAPGANQPQHF
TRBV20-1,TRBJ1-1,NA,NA,TGCAGTGCTCGTGGGCCGGGGGAATACACTGAAGCTTTCTTT,CSARGPGEYTEAFF
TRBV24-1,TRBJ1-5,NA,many,TGTGCCACCAGCGAGAGGGGGGGAAGGAATCAGCCCCAGCATTTT,CATSERGGRNQPQHF
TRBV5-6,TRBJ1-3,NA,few,TGTGCCAGCAGCTTGGCCCCCCGGCTCTCTGGAAACACCATATATTTT,CASSLAPRLSGNTIYF
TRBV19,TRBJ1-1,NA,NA,TGTGCCAGTAGTCAGAGGTCCCCCAGACAGAACACTGAAGCTTTCTTT,CASSQRSPRQNTEAFF
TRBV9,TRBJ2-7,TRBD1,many,TGTGCCAGCAGCGTAGAGGGACAGCCTACCTACGAGCAGTACTTC,CASSVEGQPTYEQYF
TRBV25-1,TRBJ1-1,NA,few,TGTGCCAGCAGTGATCTCCGGGCCCCGAACACTGAAGCTTTCTTT,CASSDLRAPNTEAFF
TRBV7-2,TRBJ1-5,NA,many,TGTGCCAGCAGCCTCGAAACAGGACGCGTCAATCAGCCCCAGCATTTT,CASSLETGRVNQPQHF
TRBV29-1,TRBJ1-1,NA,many,TGCAGCGGCGTAACCAGGGGCGATAAAAAAGAAGCTTTCTTT,CSGVTRGDKKEAFF
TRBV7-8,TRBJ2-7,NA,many,TGTGCCAGCAGCCGGACGGAGAGCTCCTACGAGCAGTACTTC,CASSRTESSYEQYF
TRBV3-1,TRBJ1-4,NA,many,TGTGCCAGCAGCGATAGGGTTCTCTGGGGCATGAATGAAAAACTGTTTTTT,CASSDRVLWGMNEKLFF
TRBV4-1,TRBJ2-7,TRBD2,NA,TGCGCCAGCAGTCTCCTAGCGGGAGGACTACAATACGAGCAGTACTTC,CASSLLAGGLQYEQYF
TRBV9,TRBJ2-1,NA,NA,TGTGCCAGCAGCGTCGGGACTCAGCCTTTCACCTACAATGAGCAGTTCTTC,CASSVGTQPFTYNEQFF
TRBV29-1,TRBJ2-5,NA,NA,TGCAGCGTTGTGGGCCCAGGGCAAGAGACCCAGTACTTC,CSVVGPGQETQYF
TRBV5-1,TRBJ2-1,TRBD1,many,TGCGCCAGCAGCACCGGACAGGGCGGGGAGCAGTTCTTC,CASSTGQGGEQFF
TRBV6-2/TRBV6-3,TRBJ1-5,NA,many,TGTGCCAGCAAGGAGTATAGCAATCAGCCCCAGCATTTT,CASKEYSNQPQHF
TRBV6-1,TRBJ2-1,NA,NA,TGTGCCAGCAGTCATACGGCGGTTGTTGATGAGCAGTTCTTC,CASSHTAVVDEQFF
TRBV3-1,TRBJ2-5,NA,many,TGTGCCAGCAGCCAGGAGGTGACCCAGTACTTC,CASSQEVTQYF
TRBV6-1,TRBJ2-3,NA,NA,TGTGCCAGCAGTTATTGGTTGCCAACTGGACCAGATACGCAGTATTTT,CASSYWLPTGPDTQYF
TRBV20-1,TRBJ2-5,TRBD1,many,TGCAGTGGTAGACAGGGGCATGAAGAGACCCAGTACTTC,CSGRQGHEETQYF
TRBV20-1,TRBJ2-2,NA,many,TGCAGTGCTAGGGAACAGCAGGGAAGCGGGGAGCTGTTTTTT,CSAREQQGSGELFF
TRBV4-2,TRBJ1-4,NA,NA,TGTGCCAGCAGCCAAGACGGGGGGACTAATGAAAAACTGTTTTTT,CASSQDGGTNEKLFF
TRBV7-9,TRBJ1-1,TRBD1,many,TGTGCCAGCAGTGGGGACAGTAGTAAGAACACTGAAGCTTTCTTT,CASSGDSSKNTEAFF
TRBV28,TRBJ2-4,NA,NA,TGTGCCAGCAGTTTGACTTCCGTTTCCAAAAACATTCAGTACTTC,CASSLTSVSKNIQYF
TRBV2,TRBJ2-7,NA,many,TGTGCCAGCAGTGACGGACGCGGCCGAGGGGAGCAGTACTTC,CASSDGRGRGEQYF
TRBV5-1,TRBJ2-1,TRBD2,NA,TGCGCCAGCAGCCCAGGACTAGCGAGAGACAATGAGCAGTTCTTC,CASSPGLARDNEQFF
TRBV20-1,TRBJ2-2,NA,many,TGCAGTGCTACCCTGAACCTACGGGACGAGACGAGCTGGGGTACCGGGGAGCTGTTTTTT,CSATLNLRDETSWGTGELFF
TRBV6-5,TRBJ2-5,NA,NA,TGTGCCAGCAGTTACGATTACCAGGACAAGACCCAGTACTTC,CASSYDYQDKTQYF
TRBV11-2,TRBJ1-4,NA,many,TGTGCCAGCAGCTACACCCCCGGGACACCGGGTGAAAAACTGTTTTTT,CASSYTPGTPGEKLFF
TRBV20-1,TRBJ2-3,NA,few,TGCAGTGCTCGGCATCGAGGGGGTCGCACAGATACGCAGTATTTT,CSARHRGGRTDTQYF
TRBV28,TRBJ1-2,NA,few,TGTGCCACAGTCCAGGAGTCCCCTGCAGGCGGCTTTGGCTACACCTTC,CATVQESPAGGFGYTF
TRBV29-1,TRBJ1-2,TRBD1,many,TGCAGCGTTGCCCCGGGACAGGGGGGTAGTGGCTACACCTTC,CSVAPGQGGSGYTF